Each of the 29 T cell receptor beta chains below was sequenced from the same sample in a study of regulatory T cells in long-lasting Graves disease. For TCR beta, libraries came from iRepertoire HTBI primers and Arm-PCR of CDR3 regions. TCRdb reprocessed the multiplex PCR reads via MiXCR and lists one record per CDR3 protein. Found here are 500,000 to 700,000 distinct CDR3 sequences, roughly 15% of them singletons; the top ten hold about 17%. Time point here: newly diagnosed GD, antithyroid drugs for less than 3 months. The TCR library was made from RNA that had been extracted from PBMCs in TRIzol. The same data also contributed to another study, on T cells in Graves' hyperthyroidism and ophthalmopathy.

Sample: peripheral blood mononuclear cells (PBMCs), taken at new diagnosis, from a patient treated with antithyroid drugs. All receptors come from a woman in her twenties or thirties with Graves disease.

With regard to this clonotype: The junction departs from the called germline gene at one end, perhaps through a read error. CDR3 coding DNA: TGTGCCAGCAGCTTGGGTAGTGTGACTACCGAGCAGTGCTTC. Translated, it gives CASSLGSVTTEQCF. V usage is TRBV5-6 and J usage is TRBJ2-7; D perhaps matches TRBD2 (5 bases). Germline V gives CDR1 SGHDT, CDR2 YYEEEE. The CDR3 length is 14 residues.

The chain links TRBV7-3 to TRBJ1-2, with a weak D call TRBD1 (5 bases). V was shortened by 5 bases and J by 4 bases, with 17 bases between the two germline ends. CDR1 SGHTA and CDR2 FQGTGA come from the germline V gene. The CDR3 contains 15 residues. The CDR3 loop is CASSQFGGGIYGYTF. In DNA, the CDR3 is TGTGCCAGCAGCCAATTCGGGGGGGGGATCTATGGCTACACCTTC.

The genes are TRBV19 and TRBJ1-5, with D unclear. The germline V gene encodes CDR1 LNHDA and CDR2 SQIVND (reference sequence). This CDR3 is 16 amino acids long. Between the trimmed V and J ends, which lost 2 bases and 8 bases, there was a span of 19 bases. The CDR3 is CASSISSRWGGEPQHF. CDR3 nucleotides: TGTGCCAGTAGTATATCGTCGAGGTGGGGTGGAGAGCCCCAGCATTTT.

In its sample, this clonotype was seen many times. The CDR3 DNA is TGTGCCAGCAGTGCTACCGGGACAGGGGCTTACAATGAGCAGTTCTTC. Its protein is CASSATGTGAYNEQFF. The V call is TRBV28, the J call TRBJ2-1; TRBD1 agrees at 10 bases. Losses at the gene ends were 5 bases for V and 4 bases for J; bases not matched to a gene: 8. This CDR3 comprises 16 residues. CDR1 and CDR2 from the germline V gene are MDHEN and SYDVKM.

This rearrangement joins TRBV7-2 to TRBJ2-1; 7 positions agree with TRBD1. The ends lost 5 bases at V and 4 bases at J; junction bases unmatched: 8. Germline CDR1 reads SGHTA; CDR2 reads FQGNSA. The CDR3 sequence is 15 residues long. The CDR3 is CASSGAGQVYNEQFF. CDR3 nucleotides: TGTGCCAGCAGCGGGGCCGGACAGGTATACAATGAGCAGTTCTTC.

In its sample, this clonotype was seen many times. The chain has TRBV5-1 and TRBJ2-7; possibly TRBD1 or TRBD2 for D (5 bases each). The CDR3 is made up of 13 amino acids. The germline V gene encodes CDR1 SGHRS and CDR2 YFSETQ. Trimming removed 4 bases at V and 4 bases at J, with 12 bases between. The CDR3 coding sequence is TGCGCCAGCAGCGGGGGATCTCTTTACGAGCAGTACTTC. It encodes CASSGGSLYEQYF.

This clonotype was found a few times. The chain recombines TRBV29-1 with TRBJ2-7; 7 bases are a match to TRBD2. Germline loops: CDR1 SQVTM, CDR2 ANQGSEA. The CDR3 sequence is 13 residues long. J gave up 5 bases and V 5 bases, and 9 bases lay outside the gene matches. The CDR3 DNA is TGCAGCGTTAGGACTAGAACGGACCACGAGCAGTACTTC. Translating gives CSVRTRTDHEQYF.

At least ten counts were recorded for this clonotype. The chain joins TRBV2 to TRBJ2-6, with D maybe TRBD2 (5 bases). There are 16 residues in the CDR3. Trimming took off 2 bases at V and 1 base at J, with 9 bases between the two ends. CDR1 is SNHLY, CDR2 FYNNEI, per germline. The CDR3 here is CASSESRVSGANVLTF. The CDR3 DNA follows: TGTGCCAGCAGTGAATCGAGGGTATCTGGGGCCAACGTCCTGACTTTC.

Many counts were recorded for this clonotype. The chain recombines TRBV7-9 with TRBJ1-1; D ambiguous. CDR1 is SEHNR, CDR2 FQNEAQ, per germline (reference sequence). CDR3 size: 13 residues. V dropped 5 bases and J dropped 5 bases, with 12 bases sitting between them. CDR3 DNA sequence: TGTGCCAGCAGCCGCCCTTCCGGGACTGAAGCTTTCTTT. Residues: CASSRPSGTEAFF.

The table lists this clonotype with a few counts. The chain uses TRBV29-1 and TRBJ2-5, with D unclear. Germline V CDR1 and CDR2: SQVTM, ANQGSEA. V lost 5 bases and J lost 5, with 12 bases in between. The CDR3 length is 12 residues. CDR3 DNA sequence: TGCAGCGTTCTCAAGGGCCTCGAGACCCAGTACTTC. Amino acids: CSVLKGLETQYF.

As for this clonotype: One end of the junction is discordant with germline, which a read error may explain. The CDR3 loop is CASSLDGPAHSYNEQFF. As DNA, the CDR3 is TGCGCCAGCAGTTTGGACGGCCCCGCTCACTCCTACAATGAGCAGTTCTTC. The rearrangement joins TRBV5-1 to TRBJ2-1; no clear D gene. This CDR3 spans 17 amino acids. Germline loops: CDR1 SGHRS, CDR2 YFSETQ. Drawing the rest from reference TRBV5-1 and TRBJ2-1, the complete variable domain is KAGVTQTPRYLIKTRGQQVTLSCSPISGHRSVSWYQQTPGQGLQFLFEYFSETQRNKGNFPGRFSGRQFSNSRSEMNVSTLELGDSALYLCASSLDGPAHSYNEQFFGPGTRLTVL.

In this sample, this clonotype turned up many times. This sequence joins TRBV2 and TRBJ2-7, with D unresolved. The V gene's germline CDR1 is SNHLY and CDR2 FYNNEI. V was cut by 5 bases and J by 2 bases, with 7 bases left in between. This CDR3 is built from 12 residues. CDR3 sequence: CASSRAPYEQYF. The CDR3 DNA reads TGTGCCAGCAGTCGTGCCCCCTACGAGCAGTACTTC.

This clonotype was seen a few times. The genes are TRBV3-1 and TRBJ2-2, with TRBD2 identical over 10 bases. This CDR3 is 18 amino acids long. The V segment lost 3 bases and the J segment 7 bases; nucleotides outside the gene matches: 14. In germline, CDR1 is LGHDT, CDR2 YNNKEL (reference sequence). The DNA of the CDR3 is TGTGCCAGCAGCCACCCACAAAGCCTAGCGGGAGTGGACGGGGAGCTGTTTTTT. Its protein is CASSHPQSLAGVDGELFF.

This clonotype was observed many times. The chain combines TRBV2 with TRBJ2-5, with D perhaps matching TRBD1 or TRBD2 (6 bases each). V was cut by 7 bases and J by 5 bases, with 11 bases left in between. Per the germline V gene, CDR1 is SNHLY and CDR2 is FYNNEI. This CDR3 comprises 12 residues. The DNA for the CDR3 is TGTGCCAGCAAGGAGGGGGAGGAGACCCAGTACTTC. Translation gives CASKEGEETQYF.

This clonotype was seen ten or more times. The chain links TRBV3-1 to TRBJ2-5; 10 nucleotides match TRBD2. CDR1 and CDR2 (germline): LGHDT, YNNKEL (reference sequence). With 1 base clipped from V and 2 bases from J, the junction kept 4 bases outside the gene matches. CDR3 length: 16 residues. The CDR3 sequence is CASSQGTSGVQETQYF. CDR3 coding DNA: TGTGCCAGCAGCCAAGGGACTAGCGGCGTACAAGAGACCCAGTACTTC.

This clonotype has more than one count but fewer than ten. This chain joins TRBV14 and TRBJ2-3, with TRBD1 matching over 8 bases. In germline, CDR1 is SGHDN, CDR2 FVKESK. CDR3 length equals 16 residues. After removal of 4 bases from V and 2 bases from J, the junction contained 8 bases not matched to a gene. The CDR3 nucleotides are TGTGCCAGCAGCCCCGGGACAGGTTCTTACACAGATACGCAGTATTTT. It is translated as CASSPGTGSYTDTQYF.

Many counts were recorded for this clonotype. The CDR3 loop is CASSPHSGRARETQYF. CDR3 in DNA: TGTGCCAGCAGTCCCCATAGCGGGAGGGCCCGAGAGACCCAGTACTTC. The chain joins TRBV28 to TRBJ2-5; the match to TRBD2 covers 11 bases. V trimming: 5 bases; J trimming: 4 bases; junction bases outside the gene matches: 9. This CDR3 has 16 amino acids. Germline CDR1 reads MDHEN; CDR2 reads SYDVKM.

The J gene is TRBJ2-2, the V gene TRBV5-1, with 10 nucleotides matching TRBD2. The V gene end was trimmed by 0 bases and the J gene end by 5 bases; junction bases not matched to a gene: 10. The V gene's germline CDR1 is SGHRS and CDR2 YFSETQ. The CDR3 is 18 residues long. As DNA, the CDR3 is TGCGCCAGCAGCTTGGGGTTATCTACTAGCGGGAAAACCGGGGAGCTGTTTTTT. This codes for CASSLGLSTSGKTGELFF.

V is TRBV6-1 and J is TRBJ1-3; 8 bases align to TRBD1. Trimming removed 7 bases from V and 4 bases from J; junction bases left unmatched: 3. This CDR3 contains 13 residues. Germline V lookup: CDR1 MNHNS, CDR2 SASEGT. This CDR3 reads CASKGTGGNTIYF. In DNA form, the CDR3 reads TGTGCCAGCAAGGGGACAGGCGGAAACACCATATATTTT.

This clonotype was recorded many times. This chain uses TRBV6-2 or TRBV6-3 with TRBJ2-1; TRBD1 aligns across 8 bases. CDR3 size: 12 residues. CDR1 and CDR2 from the germline V gene are MNHEY and SVGEGT. The V segment lost 5 bases and the J segment 9 bases; nucleotides outside the gene matches: 3. CDR3 sequence (DNA): TGTGCCAGCAGTGGACAGGGAGTTGAGCAGTTCTTC. Encoded protein: CASSGQGVEQFF.

Of note for this clonotype: One base away lies a much larger clone, so this may be a sequencing read error. The V and J genes are TRBV6-1 and TRBJ1-1, with a tentative D call TRBD1 (5 bases). Germline V gene sequence: CDR1 MNHNS, CDR2 SASEGT. The CDR3 extends over 13 amino acids. CDR3 protein: CASRPDRSTETFF. The CDR3 bases are TGTGCCAGCAGGCCCGACAGATCCACTGAAACTTTCTTT.

V is TRBV6-2 or TRBV6-3 and J is TRBJ1-3; D remains ambiguous. Per the germline V gene, CDR1 is MNHEY and CDR2 is SVGEGT. The CDR3 length is 17 residues. Trimming cost V 6 bases and J 1 base, with 19 bases left between them. Here the CDR3 DNA reads TGTGCCAGCAGCCTTGGGCCCCATGATAGATCTGGAAACACCATATATTTT. Translated: CASSLGPHDRSGNTIYF.

This clonotype was recorded at least ten times. The CDR3 DNA reads TGTGCCAGCAGTATTATGTTGGACGCTCGCAATGAGCAGTTCTTC. Its protein is CASSIMLDARNEQFF. This chain uses TRBV28 with TRBJ2-1; D is unclear. CDR1 is MDHEN and CDR2 is SYDVKM in the germline V gene. CDR3 size: 15 residues. V was shortened by 5 bases and J by 6 bases, with 17 bases between the two germline ends.

J is TRBJ1-5 and V is TRBV20-1; possible D gene TRBD1, 5 bases. V was pared by 2 bases and J by 4 bases, with 12 bases between. In germline, CDR1 is DFQATT, CDR2 SNEGSKA (reference sequence). CDR3 length equals 14 residues. Here the CDR3 DNA reads TGCAGTGCTAGACGGGGGGGGAGGAATCAGCCCCAGCATTTT. Amino acid sequence: CSARRGGRNQPQHF.

The J gene is TRBJ2-7, the V gene TRBV3-1; 7 nucleotides line up with TRBD2. Trimming took 1 base from V and 0 from J; bases not matched to a gene: 3. The CDR3 contains 15 residues. Germline lookup yields CDR1 LGHDT and CDR2 YNNKEL (reference sequence). The CDR3 is CASSQGRGISYEQYF. The CDR3 DNA reads as TGTGCCAGCAGCCAAGGGCGGGGGATCTCCTACGAGCAGTACTTC.

This clonotype has just a few counts. This chain joins TRBV27 and TRBJ2-3, with 13 positions matching TRBD2. V dropped 5 bases and J dropped 6; count of bases not matched to a gene: 8. Germline loops: CDR1 MNHEY, CDR2 SMNVEV (reference sequence). The CDR3 totals 16 residues. The CDR3 protein is CASSPGTSGTWDTQYF. CDR3 in DNA: TGTGCCAGCAGTCCCGGGACTAGCGGGACTTGGGATACGCAGTATTTT.

This clonotype was observed many times. The rearrangement uses TRBV20-1 and TRBJ2-5; TRBD2 agrees at 9 bases. CDR1 is DFQATT and CDR2 is SNEGSKA in the germline V gene (reference sequence). CDR3 size: 20 residues. V dropped 3 bases and J dropped 5; count of bases not matched to a gene: 25. The CDR3 is CSASAGFLREGPGTRETQYF. The CDR3 DNA is TGCAGTGCTAGTGCTGGGTTTCTGCGGGAGGGTCCCGGGACAAGGGAGACCCAGTACTTC.

In this sample, this clonotype turned up many times. The chain couples TRBV28 to TRBJ1-1, with D possibly being TRBD1 (6 bases). Trimming stripped 5 bases from V and 6 bases from J, with 13 bases between. The CDR3 length is 13 residues. Germline values: CDR1 MDHEN, CDR2 SYDVKM. CDR3: CASSPPGVPEAFF. DNA of the CDR3: TGTGCCAGCAGTCCTCCAGGGGTGCCTGAAGCTTTCTTT. Using reference TRBV28 and TRBJ1-1 for the parts outside the CDR3, the full variable domain is DVKVTQSSRYLVKRTGEKVFLECVQDMDHENMFWYRQDPGLGLRLIYFSYDVKMKEKGDIPEGYSVSREKKERFSLILESASTNQTSMYLCASSPPGVPEAFFGQGTRLTVV.

V gene TRBV3-1 combines with J gene TRBJ2-5, with D perhaps matching TRBD1 or TRBD2 (5 bases each). With 3 bases removed from V and 0 bases from J, the gap between germline ends came to 8 bases. Germline CDR1 reads LGHDT; CDR2 reads YNNKEL (reference sequence). This CDR3 spans 14 amino acids. The CDR3 DNA is TGTGCCAGCAGCCAGGGACCCTACCAAGAGACCCAGTACTTC. As protein: CASSQGPYQETQYF.